The sequence of this T cell receptor (beta chain) was determined in a study of resident and recirculating memory T cells in vitiligo. Overall study: The samples were homogenized without cell sorting before genomic DNA extraction.

Generated by immunoSEQ multiplex PCR, the TCRdb table keeps only in-frame clones and is missing some. The sample records roughly 76,000 clones, about nine tenths being singletons. Trimming took 1 base from V and 3 from J; bases not matched to a gene: 9. Germline V lookup: CDR1 LNHNV, CDR2 YYDKDF (reference sequence). The CDR3 runs 17 residues. Study results and caveats: Clonality differed among vitiligo lesions, with no unique dominant clone.

This clone was detected only once. What it binds is unknown. This chain connects TRBV15 to TRBJ2-5, with 9 nucleotides matching TRBD2. The sample taken for sequencing was blood. This clonotype was sampled from a male donor with vitiligo. The CDR3, as DNA: TGTGCCACCAGCAGAGCCCTCCGCCGACTAGCGGAAGAGACCCAGTACTTC. Its protein product is CATSRALRRLAEETQYF.